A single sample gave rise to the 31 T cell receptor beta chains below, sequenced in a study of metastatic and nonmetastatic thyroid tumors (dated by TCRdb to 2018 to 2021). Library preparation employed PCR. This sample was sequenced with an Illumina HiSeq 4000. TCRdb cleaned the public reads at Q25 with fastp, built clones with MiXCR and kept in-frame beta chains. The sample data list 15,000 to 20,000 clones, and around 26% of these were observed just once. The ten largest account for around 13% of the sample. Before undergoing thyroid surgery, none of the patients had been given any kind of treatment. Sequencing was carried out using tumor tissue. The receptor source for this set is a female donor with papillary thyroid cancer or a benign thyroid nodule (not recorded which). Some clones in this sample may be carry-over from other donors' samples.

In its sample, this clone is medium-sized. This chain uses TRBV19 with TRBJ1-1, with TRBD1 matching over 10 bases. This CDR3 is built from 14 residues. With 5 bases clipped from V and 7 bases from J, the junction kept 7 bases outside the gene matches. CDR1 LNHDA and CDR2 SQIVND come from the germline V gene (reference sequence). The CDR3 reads CASSPWDRGGEAFF. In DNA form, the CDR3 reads TGTGCCAGTAGTCCCTGGGACAGGGGCGGTGAAGCTTTCTTT.

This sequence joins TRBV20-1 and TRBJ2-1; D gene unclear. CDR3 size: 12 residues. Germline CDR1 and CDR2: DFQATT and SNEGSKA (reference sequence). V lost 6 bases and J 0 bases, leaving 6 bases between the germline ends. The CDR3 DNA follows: TGCAGTGCCCCTGGCTCCTACAATGAGCAGTTCTTC. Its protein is CSAPGSYNEQFF.

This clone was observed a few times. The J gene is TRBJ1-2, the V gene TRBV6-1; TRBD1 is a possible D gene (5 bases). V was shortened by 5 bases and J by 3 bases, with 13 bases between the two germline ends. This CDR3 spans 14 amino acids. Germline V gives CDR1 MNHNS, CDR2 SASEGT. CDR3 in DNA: TGTGCCAGCAGTAAGGGGCAGGGATACTATGGCTACACCTTC. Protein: CASSKGQGYYGYTF.

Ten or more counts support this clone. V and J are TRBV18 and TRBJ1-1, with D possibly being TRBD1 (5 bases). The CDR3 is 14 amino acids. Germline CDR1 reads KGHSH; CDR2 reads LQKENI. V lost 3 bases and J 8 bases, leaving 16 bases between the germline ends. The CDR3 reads CASSPRQPDGEAFF. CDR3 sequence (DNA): TGTGCCAGCTCACCCCGACAGCCAGACGGGGAAGCTTTCTTT.

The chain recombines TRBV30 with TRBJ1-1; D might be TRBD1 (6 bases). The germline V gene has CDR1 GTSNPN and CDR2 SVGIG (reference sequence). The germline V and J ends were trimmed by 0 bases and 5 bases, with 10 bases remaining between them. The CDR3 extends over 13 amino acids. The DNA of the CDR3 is TGTGCCTGGAGTGTACAGGGAAGAACTGAAGCTTTCTTT. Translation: CAWSVQGRTEAFF.

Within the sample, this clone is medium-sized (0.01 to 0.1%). The CDR3 nucleotides read TGTGCTAGTGGTTTGACAGACAGGGGTTACGAGCAGTACTTC. The encoded protein is CASGLTDRGYEQYF. The rearrangement links TRBV12-5 to TRBJ2-7; 8 positions match TRBD1. This CDR3 is built from 14 residues. J lost 4 bases, V lost 2 bases, and 4 bases had no gene match. Germline-derived CDR1 and CDR2 are LGHNT and FRNRAP. The variable domain in full, with the rest retrieved from reference TRBV12-5 and TRBJ2-7, is DARVTQTPRHKVTEMGQEVTMRCQPILGHNTVFWYRQTMMQGLELLAYFRNRAPLDDSGMPKDRFSAEMPDATLATLKIQPSEPRDSAVYFCASGLTDRGYEQYFGPGTRLTVT.

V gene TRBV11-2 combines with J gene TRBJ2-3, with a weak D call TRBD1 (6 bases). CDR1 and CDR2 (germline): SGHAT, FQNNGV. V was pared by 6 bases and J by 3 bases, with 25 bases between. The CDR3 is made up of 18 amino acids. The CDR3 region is CASRLHRVGALGTDTQYF. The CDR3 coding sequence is TGTGCCAGCAGATTGCATCGGGTGGGGGCTTTGGGTACAGATACGCAGTATTTT.

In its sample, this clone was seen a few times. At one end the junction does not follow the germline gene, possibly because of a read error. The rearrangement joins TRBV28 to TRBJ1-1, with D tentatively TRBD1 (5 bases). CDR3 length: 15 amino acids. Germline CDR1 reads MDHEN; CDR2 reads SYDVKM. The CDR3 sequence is CASRGAEGMNTEASF. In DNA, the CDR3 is TGTGCCAGCAGAGGGGCGGAAGGAATGAACACTGAAGCTTCCTTT.

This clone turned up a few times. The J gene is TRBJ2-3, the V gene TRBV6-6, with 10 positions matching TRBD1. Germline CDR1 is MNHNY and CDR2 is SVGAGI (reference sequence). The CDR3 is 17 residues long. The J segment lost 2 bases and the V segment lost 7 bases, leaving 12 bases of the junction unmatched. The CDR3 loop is CASTPGLGTGVTDTQYF. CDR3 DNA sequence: TGTGCCAGCACCCCCGGCCTTGGGACAGGGGTCACAGATACGCAGTATTTT.

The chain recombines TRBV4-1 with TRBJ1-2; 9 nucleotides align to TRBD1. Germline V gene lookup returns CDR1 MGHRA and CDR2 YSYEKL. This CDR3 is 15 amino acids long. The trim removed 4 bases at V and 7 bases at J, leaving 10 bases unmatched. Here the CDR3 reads CASSLKGQGIFGYTF. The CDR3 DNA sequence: TGCGCCAGCAGCCTGAAAGGACAGGGGATTTTTGGCTACACCTTC.

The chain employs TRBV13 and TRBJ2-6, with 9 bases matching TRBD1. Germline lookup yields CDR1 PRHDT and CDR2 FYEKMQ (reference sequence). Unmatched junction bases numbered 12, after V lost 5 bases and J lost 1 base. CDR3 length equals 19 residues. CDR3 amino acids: CASSPAMGQGMSGANVLTF. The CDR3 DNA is TGTGCCAGCAGCCCCGCTATGGGACAGGGTATGTCTGGGGCCAACGTCCTGACTTTC.

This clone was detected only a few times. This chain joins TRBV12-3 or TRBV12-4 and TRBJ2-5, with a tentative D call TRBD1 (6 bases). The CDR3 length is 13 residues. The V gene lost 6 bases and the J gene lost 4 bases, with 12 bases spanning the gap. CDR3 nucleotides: TGTGCCAGCAGCCCCTCAGGGGCAGAGACCCAGTACTTC. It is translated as CASSPSGAETQYF.

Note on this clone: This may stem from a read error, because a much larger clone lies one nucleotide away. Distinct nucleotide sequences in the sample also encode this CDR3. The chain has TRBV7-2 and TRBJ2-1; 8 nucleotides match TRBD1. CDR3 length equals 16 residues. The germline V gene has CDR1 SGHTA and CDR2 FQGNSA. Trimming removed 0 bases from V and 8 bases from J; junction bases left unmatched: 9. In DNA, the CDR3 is TGTGCCAGCAGCTTAGCGCGTTGGCAGGGGGCCCATGAGCAGTTCTTC. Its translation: CASSLARWQGAHEQFF.

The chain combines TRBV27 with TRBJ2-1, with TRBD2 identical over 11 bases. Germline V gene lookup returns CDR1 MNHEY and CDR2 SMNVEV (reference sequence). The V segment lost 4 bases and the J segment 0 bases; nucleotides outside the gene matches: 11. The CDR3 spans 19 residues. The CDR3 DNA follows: TGTGCCAGCAGTTCGACCCTAGCGGGAGGCACTCCCTCCTACAATGAGCAGTTCTTC. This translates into CASSSTLAGGTPSYNEQFF.

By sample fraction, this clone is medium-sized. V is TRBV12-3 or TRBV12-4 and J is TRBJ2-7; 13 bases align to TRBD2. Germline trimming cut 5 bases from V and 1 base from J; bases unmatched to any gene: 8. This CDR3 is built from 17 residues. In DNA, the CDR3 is TGTGCCAGCAGTGCCGGACTAGCGGGAGTACTTTCCTACGAGCAGTACTTC. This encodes CASSAGLAGVLSYEQYF.

The CDR3 here is CASSQEPRGTYGYTF. CDR3 DNA: TGCGCCAGCAGCCAAGAACCCAGGGGGACTTATGGCTACACCTTC. The genes are TRBV4-1 and TRBJ1-2; 7 bases fit TRBD1. Germline CDR1 and CDR2: MGHRA and YSYEKL. The CDR3 totals 15 residues. V lost 0 bases to trimming and J lost 5 bases; unmatched junction nucleotides: 6.

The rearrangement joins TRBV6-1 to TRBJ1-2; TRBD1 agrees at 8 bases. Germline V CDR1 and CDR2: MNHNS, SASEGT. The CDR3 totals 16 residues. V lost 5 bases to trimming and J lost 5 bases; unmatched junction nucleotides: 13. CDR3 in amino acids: CASSKHRGTGGYGYTF. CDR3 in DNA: TGTGCCAGCAGTAAACACAGGGGGACGGGTGGTTATGGCTACACCTTC.

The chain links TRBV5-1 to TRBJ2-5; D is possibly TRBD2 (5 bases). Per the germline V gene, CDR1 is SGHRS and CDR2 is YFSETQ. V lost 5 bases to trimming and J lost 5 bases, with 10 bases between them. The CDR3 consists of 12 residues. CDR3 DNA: TGCGCCAGCAGTCTAGCCGGGGAGACCCAGTACTTC. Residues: CASSLAGETQYF.

The DNA of the CDR3 is TGTGCCACCAGTGACCGACCTAGAGGGGAGTATAGCAATCAGCCCCAGCATTTT. It translates to CATSDRPRGEYSNQPQHF. The chain has TRBV24-1 and TRBJ1-5, with D possibly TRBD1 on 5 matching bases. The CDR3 runs 18 residues. V dropped 4 bases and J dropped 0 bases, with 18 bases sitting between them. Per the germline V gene, CDR1 is KGHDR and CDR2 is SFDVKD.

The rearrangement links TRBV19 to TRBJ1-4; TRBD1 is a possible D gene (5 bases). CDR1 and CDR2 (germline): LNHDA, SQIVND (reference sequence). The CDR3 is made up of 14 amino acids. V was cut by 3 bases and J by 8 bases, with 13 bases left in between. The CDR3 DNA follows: TGTGCCAGTAGTATCGGGGGTTTAGCCGAAAAACTGTTTTTT. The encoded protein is CASSIGGLAEKLFF.

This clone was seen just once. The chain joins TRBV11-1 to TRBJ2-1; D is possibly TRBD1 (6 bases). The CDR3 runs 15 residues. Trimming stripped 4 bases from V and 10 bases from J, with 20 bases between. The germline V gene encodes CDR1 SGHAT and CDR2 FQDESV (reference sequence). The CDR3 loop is CASSSDSWTAKEQFF. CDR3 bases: TGTGCCAGCAGCTCCGATAGCTGGACAGCAAAAGAGCAGTTCTTC.

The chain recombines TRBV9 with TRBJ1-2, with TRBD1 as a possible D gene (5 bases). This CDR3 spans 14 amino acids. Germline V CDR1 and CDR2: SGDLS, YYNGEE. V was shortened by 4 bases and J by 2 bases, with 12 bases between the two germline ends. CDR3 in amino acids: CASSSSWGNYGYTF. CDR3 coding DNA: TGTGCCAGCAGCTCCTCCTGGGGGAACTATGGCTACACCTTC.

For the CDR3, the DNA is TGTGCCAGCAGCAACGGACAGTCCTACGAGCAGTACTTC. Its protein product is CASSNGQSYEQYF. The gene calls are TRBV7-2 and TRBJ2-7; TRBD1 is a possible D gene (6 bases). Germline CDR1 SGHTA, CDR2 FQGNSA. Trimming left V 5 bases short and J 1 base short, with 9 bases between. The CDR3 consists of 13 residues.

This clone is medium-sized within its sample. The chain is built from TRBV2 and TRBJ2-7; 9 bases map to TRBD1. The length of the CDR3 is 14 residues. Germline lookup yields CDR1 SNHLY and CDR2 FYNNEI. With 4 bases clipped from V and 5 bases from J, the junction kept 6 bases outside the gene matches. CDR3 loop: CASSGGDREDEQYF. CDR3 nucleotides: TGTGCCAGCAGTGGTGGGGACAGGGAGGACGAGCAGTACTTC.

The DNA for the CDR3 is TGCAGTGCTAGAGATGATAGCGGGACCTACGAGCAGTACTTC. Its protein product is CSARDDSGTYEQYF. The rearrangement links TRBV20-1 to TRBJ2-7, with TRBD2 identical over 8 bases. The CDR3 consists of 14 residues. The V segment lost 0 bases and the J segment 2 bases; nucleotides outside the gene matches: 3. Germline V gene data show CDR1 as DFQATT and CDR2 as SNEGSKA (reference sequence).

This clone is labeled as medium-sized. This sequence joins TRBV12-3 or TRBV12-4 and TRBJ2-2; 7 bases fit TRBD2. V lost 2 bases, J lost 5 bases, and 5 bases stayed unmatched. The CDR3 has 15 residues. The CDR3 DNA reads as TGTGCCAGCAGTTTATTTGCTAGCGGAACCGGGGAGCTGTTTTTT. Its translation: CASSLFASGTGELFF.

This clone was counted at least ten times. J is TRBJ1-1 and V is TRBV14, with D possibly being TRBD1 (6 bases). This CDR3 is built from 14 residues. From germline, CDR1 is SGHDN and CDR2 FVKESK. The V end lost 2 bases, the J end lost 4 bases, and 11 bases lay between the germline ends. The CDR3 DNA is TGTGCCAGCAGCCAAATGGTAGGGGGCACTGAAGCTTTCTTT. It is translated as CASSQMVGGTEAFF.

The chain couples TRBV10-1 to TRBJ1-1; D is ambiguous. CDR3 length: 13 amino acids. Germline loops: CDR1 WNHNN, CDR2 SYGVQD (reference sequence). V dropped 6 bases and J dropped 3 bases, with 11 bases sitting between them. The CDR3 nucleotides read TGCGCCAGCAGCCTGGGTCGTTACACTGAAGCTTTCTTT. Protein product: CASSLGRYTEAFF.

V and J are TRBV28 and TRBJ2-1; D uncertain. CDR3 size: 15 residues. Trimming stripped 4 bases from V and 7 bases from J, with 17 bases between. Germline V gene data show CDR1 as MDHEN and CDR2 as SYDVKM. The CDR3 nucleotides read TGTGCCAGCAGTTACGGGTCTGCCCGGCGGAATGAGCAGTTCTTC. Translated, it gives CASSYGSARRNEQFF.

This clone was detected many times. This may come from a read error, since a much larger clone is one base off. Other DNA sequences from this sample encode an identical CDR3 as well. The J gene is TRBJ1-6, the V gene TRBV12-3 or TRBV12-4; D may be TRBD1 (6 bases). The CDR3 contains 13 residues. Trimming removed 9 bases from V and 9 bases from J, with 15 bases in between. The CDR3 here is CASRGGAGSPLHF. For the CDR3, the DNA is TGTGCCAGTAGGGGGGGGGCGGGTTCACCCCTCCACTTT.

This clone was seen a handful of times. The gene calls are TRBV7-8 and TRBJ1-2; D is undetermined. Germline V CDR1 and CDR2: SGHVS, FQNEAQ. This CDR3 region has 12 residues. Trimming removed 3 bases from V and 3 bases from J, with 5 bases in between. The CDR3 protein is CASSLADYGYTF. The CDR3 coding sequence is TGTGCCAGCAGCTTGGCAGACTATGGCTACACCTTC.